This TCR beta chain was observed in a study of T cell responses to AZD1222 COVID-19 vaccine (dated by TCRdb to the early 2020s). For the study in its entirety: A total of under 250 trial participants underwent TCR sequencing, of whom about 200 had received two doses of AZD1222 and some 25 had received two doses of the MenACWY control vaccine. Trial participants were enrolled by age into 18-55, 56-69 and 70-plus year subgroups, with approximately 160, 26 and 62 TCR-sequenced participants respectively. Overall study results and their limits: CD4 TCRs associated with the vaccine covered the entire spike protein, and the dominant responses were in regions 160-218 and 743-854. The 56-69-year group was small, and its depth increase did not reach significance, likely because of low power. Reportedly, close to half of the unique spike-specific TCRs recognized epitopes lying outside the regions that are mutated in the B.1.351 and B.1.1.7 variants. After two AZD1222 doses, both the breadth and the depth of spike-specific TCRs were significantly higher than at day 0 and than in MenACWY recipients. Only 5 to 7 AZD1222 recipients were SARS-CoV-2 seropositive at baseline, limiting conclusions about previously exposed vaccinees. No day 14 peak-response samples were available, so repertoires were characterized only after the peak T cell response. Participants were mostly white British and included more females than males, and it was suggested by the authors that clonal diversity may have been underestimated.

The germline V gene gives CDR1 as MNHEY and CDR2 as SVGEGT. V and J are trimmed by 0 bases and 7 bases, and the gene matches miss 2 bases of the junction. The CDR3 sequence holds 14 residues, the cysteine and phenylalanine included. Left in the record is the CDR3 DNA by itself, 42 bases read in frame from the first base. In regard to this clone: This receptor's antigen is unknown. No base quality information exists; no much larger clone differs at one position.

The CDR3 regions of human TCRbeta chains were analyzed by immunosequencing. In the original analysis: TCRs in the repertoires were compared against a reference library of SARS-CoV-2-specific TCRs that had been generated with the MIRA antigen-specificity platform. Breadth meant the fraction of unique TCRs that were SARS-CoV-2-associated, whereas depth meant the fraction of total T cells that were SARS-CoV-2-associated. Using the MIRA data, each spike-specific TCR was assigned both to the spike region to which the TCR was reactive and to a CD4 or CD8 class. Log10-transformed breadth and depth values were compared by one-way ANOVA with Sidak's multiple comparisons tests. TCRdb retrieved this table from immuneACCESS and kept in-frame rearrangements only. Not all clones are present; in checked studies, unresolved V genes account for under half, and no reason is known for the remainder. That table gives V, J and clone size, and the DNA gave D and trimming. This sample comprises 90,000 to 150,000 clones, around nine tenths of them detected only once. Less than 4% of the sample belongs to the ten largest clones.

In the paper's terms, the time point label means: about 28 days (+/-7) after the second vaccine dose. AZD1222 recipients given second doses at about 4 weeks or at about 12 weeks were pooled, since spike-specific TCR depth and breadth were not found to differ between the two schedules. Vaccinee samples came from UK trials COV001 and COV002, including a single-blind randomized controlled phase 2/3 trial of AZD1222 (ChAdOx1 nCoV-19) in healthy adults. For TCRbeta chain sequencing, PBMC samples were collected from trial participants at day 0 and at day 28 after the second dose. The sample consisted of peripheral blood, taken 28 days after the second AZD1222 dose. Rearrangement joined TRBV6-2 or TRBV6-3 to TRBJ2-1; the central 8 bases match TRBD2. The clonotype originates from an adult who received the AZD1222 COVID-19 vaccine. The CDR3 here reads CASSYSGTRNEQFF. In nucleotide form, the sequence is TGTGCCAGCAGTTACTCCGGGACTAGAAATGAGCAGTTCTTC.